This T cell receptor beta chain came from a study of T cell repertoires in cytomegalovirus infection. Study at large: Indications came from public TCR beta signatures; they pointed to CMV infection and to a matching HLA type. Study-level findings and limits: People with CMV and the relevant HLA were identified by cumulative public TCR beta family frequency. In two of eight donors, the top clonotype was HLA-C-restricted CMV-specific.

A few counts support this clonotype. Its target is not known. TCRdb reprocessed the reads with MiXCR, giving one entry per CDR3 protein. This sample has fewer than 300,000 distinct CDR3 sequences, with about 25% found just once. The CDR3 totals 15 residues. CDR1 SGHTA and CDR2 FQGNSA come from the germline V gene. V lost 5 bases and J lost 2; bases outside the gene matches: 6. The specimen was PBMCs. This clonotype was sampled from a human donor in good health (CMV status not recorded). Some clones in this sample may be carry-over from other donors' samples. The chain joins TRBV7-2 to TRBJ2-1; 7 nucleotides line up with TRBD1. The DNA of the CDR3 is TGTGCCAGCAGCCTCCGGGGACAGACCTACAATGAGCAGTTCTTC. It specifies CASSLRGQTYNEQFF.